This T cell receptor beta chain was observed in a study of blood T cell repertoires in COVID-19. Across the study: Whether acute or convalescent, the COVID-19 samples came from the United States, Italy and Spain. PBMCs, B-cell-depleted T cells, or T cells provided the cDNA or gDNA that made up the material.

Authors' methods: Reference gene primer amplification yielded estimated nucleated cell counts. Data came from immunoSEQ multiplex PCR; TCRdb stores just in-frame clones and leaves some out. That table is the source of V, J and clone size, and D and trimming were worked out from the DNA. The table shows fewer than 350,000 clones, with 90% occurring only once. Each participant's cohort was designated according to participant-reported clinical history. CDR1 and CDR2 (germline): LGHDT, YNNKEL (reference sequence). This CDR3 spans 16 amino acids. The V and J ends lost 2 bases and 3 bases, in that order; junction bases with no gene match: 4.

The chain has TRBV3-1 (or the pseudogene TRBV3-2) and TRBJ2-3, with 11 bases fitting TRBD2. Sequenced material: PBMCs or T cells enriched from blood (not recorded which). The receptor's source is a woman in her late teens or twenties with acute COVID-19. CDR3: CASSQRLAGRTDTQYF. CDR3 sequence (DNA): TGTGCCAGCAGCCAAAGACTAGCGGGAAGGACAGATACGCAGTATTTT.